Shown below are 2 T cell receptor beta chains from a single sample sequenced in a study of control samples from healthy donors and cancer patients. Assay: immunoSEQ multiplex PCR; the TCRdb copy retains only in-frame clones and omits some. The sample includes 100,000 to 150,000 clones, more than 90% of them seen just once. Source material: blood. The receptors shown here come from a young man in good health.

The CDR3 spells CASSAPGPGNGNTIYF. CDR3 coding DNA: TGTGCCAGCAGTGCACCGGGGCCTGGGAACGGAAACACCATATATTTT. This chain links TRBV25-1 with TRBJ1-3, with TRBD1 as a possible D gene (5 bases). V was clipped by 4 bases and J by 4 bases, with 17 bases between them. The germline CDR1 and CDR2 sequences are MGHDK and SYGVNS. The CDR3 length is 16 residues.

In DNA, the CDR3 is TGTGCCAGCAGCGGGGGCACGATGGCGCCCCTCCACTTT. It translates to CASSGGTMAPLHF. V and J are TRBV6-5 and TRBJ1-6, with D maybe TRBD1 (6 bases). CDR1 and CDR2 (germline): MNHEY, SVGAGI. This CDR3 is built from 13 residues. The V end was cut by 6 bases, the J end by 13 bases, with 16 bases between.